The 7 T cell receptor beta chains below come from one sample, sequenced in a study of blood T cell repertoires in COVID-19 (dated by TCRdb to the early 2020s). Receptor amplification or capture employed the immunoSEQ multiplex PCR assay. TCRdb re-hosts the immuneACCESS table, in-frame sequences only. Its copies lack some clones; in the studies checked, an unresolved V gene accounts for under half of them, and the cause for the rest is not known. This sample lists around 56,000 clones; roughly nine tenths were detected once. The ten largest clonotypes hold approximately 6.6% of the sample. The sequencing input was peripheral blood. All receptors derive from a woman aged 60-75 years with active or convalescent COVID-19.

The chain carries TRBV2 and TRBJ1-3; no clear D. Trimming shortened V by 9 bases and J by 0 bases, and 6 bases separated the two germline ends. The germline CDR1 and CDR2 sequences are SNHLY and FYNNEI. The CDR3 covers 12 residues. CDR3 sequence: CASGVSGNTIYF. As DNA, the CDR3 is TGTGCCAGTGGAGTCTCTGGAAACACCATATATTTT.

This clone was observed once. The J gene is TRBJ1-1, the V gene TRBV7-9; D is unresolved. V lost 5 bases, J lost 7 bases, and 20 bases lay in between. This CDR3 region has 15 residues. Germline values: CDR1 SEHNR, CDR2 FQNEAQ (reference sequence). CDR3 amino acids: CASSDITIGLVEAFF. The CDR3 coding sequence is TGTGCCAGCAGCGATATCACGATTGGACTGGTTGAAGCTTTCTTT.

V gene TRBV28 combines with J gene TRBJ2-3, with a tentative D call TRBD2 (6 bases). The CDR3 consists of 14 residues. Germline V gives CDR1 MDHEN, CDR2 SYDVKM. Trimming took 5 bases from V and 4 from J, leaving 13 bases between them. The CDR3 is CASSVSSAPDTQYF. The CDR3 region has the DNA TGTGCCAGCAGTGTGTCTAGCGCCCCAGATACGCAGTATTTT.

This clone was counted only a few times. This chain joins TRBV15 and TRBJ1-4, with no clear D. Germline-derived CDR1 and CDR2 are LNHNV and YYDKDF (reference sequence). V gave up 2 bases and J gave up 7 bases, with 11 bases separating them. The CDR3 extends over 14 amino acids. In nucleotides, the CDR3 is TGTGCCACCAGCAGACCAAGACACGGTGAAAAACTGTTTTTT. This translates into CATSRPRHGEKLFF.

The rearrangement links TRBV13 to TRBJ2-1; tentatively, D is TRBD1 (5 bases). The CDR3 is 13 residues long. CDR1 and CDR2 from the germline V gene are PRHDT and FYEKMQ (reference sequence). V was trimmed by 1 base and J by 7 bases, leaving 8 bases between them. DNA of the CDR3: TGTGCCAGCAGCTTAGCCTCAGGGAATGAGCAGTTCTTC. Translating it yields CASSLASGNEQFF.

The V and J genes are TRBV9 and TRBJ2-7; TRBD1 matches 12 bases. From germline, CDR1 is SGDLS and CDR2 YYNGEE. Trimming cost V 0 bases and J 7 bases; bases outside gene matches: 5. The CDR3 covers 15 residues. The CDR3 DNA sequence: TGTGCCAGCAGCGTAGAGGGACAGGGGGCTGTAGAGCAGTACTTC. It yields the protein CASSVEGQGAVEQYF.

V gene TRBV28 combines with J gene TRBJ2-1; D call uncertain. CDR3 length equals 16 residues. V was trimmed by 4 bases and J by 0 bases, leaving 13 bases between them. Germline V gives CDR1 MDHEN, CDR2 SYDVKM. CDR3 loop: CASSSEPPSSYNEQFF. Written as DNA, the CDR3 is TGTGCCAGCAGTTCCGAGCCGCCGAGCTCCTACAATGAGCAGTTCTTC.